This TCR beta chain was recorded in a study of shared clonotypes between healthy human individuals. Measured with immunoSEQ multiplex PCR; TCRdb has only the in-frame clones, and not every one. The sample consists of roughly 2.4 million clones, 90% to 96% of them appearing once. The sequence came from a man in his late teens or twenties in good health. The material sequenced was naive CD4+ T cells sorted from blood. Subset meaning: CD45RA+ positively selected.

The CDR3 loop is CAWSKEANTEAFF. The CDR3 bases are TGTGCCTGGAGTAAAGAAGCTAACACTGAAGCTTTCTTT. The gene calls are TRBV30 and TRBJ1-1; D not resolved. CDR3 size: 13 residues. Germline V gene lookup returns CDR1 GTSNPN and CDR2 SVGIG (reference sequence). V lost 2 bases to trimming and J lost 2 bases, with 9 bases between them. Based on the CDR3 plus reference TRBV30 and TRBJ1-1, the full variable domain is SQTIHQWPATLVQPVGSPLSLECTVEGTSNPNLYWYRQAAGRGLQLLFYSVGIGQISSEVPQNLSASRPQDRQFILSSKKLLLSDSGFYLCAWSKEANTEAFFGQGTRLTVV.